These T cell receptor beta chains were read from a single sample in a study of cytomegalovirus exposure and HLA in healthy donors. Assay used: immunoSEQ multiplex PCR; TCRdb lists only in-frame clones, some missing. The repertoire holds over 150,000 clones, 75% to 95% seen once, with around 3.1% in the top ten. Sample: PBMCs. These receptors all stem from a woman in her late teens or twenties in good health and CMV-seropositive. The conserved cysteine and the conserved F or W are not part of the CDR3 here. Rows may omit the clone size; those that give it use once, few, many or a size class.

TRBV19,.,TRBJ1-4,ASSQYVDRISKTNEKLF
TRBV12-1,once,TRBJ2-7,ASSPTTAYEQY
TRBV15,.,TRBJ1-2,ATSREPRGYGYT
TRBV7-8,.,TRBJ2-3,ASSLGGRGTDTQY
TRBV2,.,TRBJ2-5,ASSEKGLGRGETQY
TRBV28,.,TRBJ2-7,ASSSLGDEQY
TRBV27,once,TRBJ1-5,ASSLLGGASNQPQH
TRBV11-3,.,TRBJ2-7,ASSPPSYEQY
TRBV10-3,.,TRBJ1-2,AISGNRGGYT
TRBV5-1,.,TRBJ2-5,ASSLGASGTPQAQY
TRBV5-6,.,TRBJ2-5,ASSFVPPNSHQETQY
TRBV30,.,TRBJ1-2,ASRGPTAYGYT
TRBV6-1,.,TRBJ1-5,ASSGEPGNQPQH
TRBV2,.,TRBJ1-1,ASRPWRGRMNTEAF
TRBV7-2,.,TRBJ1-1,ASSLWSGNTEAF
TRBV2,few,TRBJ1-2,ASGVGGQGTGYT
TRBV6-5,.,TRBJ1-2,ASSRQGGGGYT
TRBV5-1,.,TRBJ1-4,ASSLTGGQGNEKLF
TRBV6-1,.,TRBJ2-1,ASSVTDTYNEQF
TRBV19,.,TRBJ2-1,ASNYRQGNEQF